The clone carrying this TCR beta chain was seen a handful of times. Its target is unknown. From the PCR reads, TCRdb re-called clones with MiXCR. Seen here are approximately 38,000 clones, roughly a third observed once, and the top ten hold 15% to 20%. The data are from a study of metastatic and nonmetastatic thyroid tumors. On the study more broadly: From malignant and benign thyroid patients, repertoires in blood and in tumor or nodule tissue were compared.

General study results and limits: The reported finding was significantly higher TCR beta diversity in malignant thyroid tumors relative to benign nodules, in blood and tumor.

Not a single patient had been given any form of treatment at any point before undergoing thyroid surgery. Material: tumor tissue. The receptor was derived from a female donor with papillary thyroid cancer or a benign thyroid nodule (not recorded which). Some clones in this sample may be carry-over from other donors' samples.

CDR3 nucleotide sequence: TGTGCCAGCAGTTACGGGACGGAGGGTTCTGGCTACACCTTC. Its translation: CASSYGTEGSGYTF. The J gene is TRBJ1-2, the V gene TRBV6-2 or TRBV6-3; maybe TRBD1 (5 bases). Between the trimmed V and J ends, which lost 2 bases and 7 bases, there was a span of 14 bases. Germline loops: CDR1 MNHEY, CDR2 SVGEGT. The CDR3 has 14 residues.